This passage covers 29 T cell receptor beta chains from one sample sequenced in a study of low-dose radiotherapy and immunotherapy resistance in tumors. The time point here: after trial treatment. Documented treatment: LDRT plus nivolumab, ipilimumab, low-dose cyclophosphamide and aspirin (RACIN trial). TRAV- and TRBV-specific primers, spanning alpha and beta chains, primed first-strand cDNA. TCRs underwent about 22 PCR cycles of amplification with a constant-region primer and V-primer adapter. TCRdb analysed the reads with MiXCR anew, one entry per CDR3 protein. The data hold around 84,000 distinct CDR3 sequences, with about 17% observed a single time. The specimen comprised PBMCs, sampled after low-dose radiotherapy plus immunotherapy. The receptors shown here come from a male donor with prostate cancer.

This clonotype was seen many times. V gene TRBV19 combines with J gene TRBJ1-2; D is ambiguous. The V gene lost 7 bases and the J gene lost 5 bases, with 17 bases spanning the gap. CDR1 LNHDA and CDR2 SQIVND come from the germline V gene (reference sequence). The CDR3 has 14 residues. CDR3 region: CASIRDHTGYGYTF. DNA for the CDR3: TGTGCCAGTATTCGGGATCATACGGGGTATGGCTACACCTTC.

This clonotype was seen ten or more times. The V gene is TRBV7-3, the J gene TRBJ2-6; 9 nucleotides match TRBD1. The germline V gene has CDR1 SGHTA and CDR2 FQGTGA. This CDR3 contains 15 residues. After removal of 5 bases from V and 4 bases from J, the junction contained 3 bases not matched to a gene. CDR3 in DNA: TGTGCCAGCAGCAAACAGGGGGCCGGGGCCAACGTCCTGACTTTC. It is translated as CASSKQGAGANVLTF.

The sample holds many counts of this clonotype. This chain's CDR3 is CASSPPGAGATGELFF. The CDR3 DNA reads TGTGCCAGCAGCCCCCCGGGGGCGGGAGCGACCGGGGAGCTGTTTTTT. The chain uses TRBV7-6 and TRBJ2-2; weak D call: TRBD2 (7 bases). The germline gives CDR1 SGHVS, CDR2 FNYEAQ. V lost 5 bases and J 5 bases, leaving 18 bases between the germline ends. This CDR3 is 16 amino acids long.

This clonotype was counted ten times or more. This chain connects TRBV6-1 to TRBJ2-7; unclear D gene. Germline assignment: CDR1 MNHNS and CDR2 SASEGT. The CDR3 has 14 amino acids. V dropped 2 bases and J dropped 5 bases, with 13 bases sitting between them. CDR3 loop: CASSERPPNHEQYF. CDR3 DNA sequence: TGTGCCAGCAGTGAAAGACCGCCAAACCACGAGCAGTACTTC.

This clonotype was counted many times. The genes are TRBV29-1 and TRBJ2-3, with D perhaps TRBD1 or TRBD2 (5 bases each). CDR1 is SQVTM and CDR2 is ANQGSEA in the germline V gene. V lost 6 bases and J lost 4, with 11 bases in between. There are 12 residues in the CDR3. DNA of the CDR3: TGCAGCGTCCGGGACCGCTCAGATACGCAGTATTTT. Protein product: CSVRDRSDTQYF.

This clonotype has at least ten counts. The V call is TRBV18, the J call TRBJ2-1; D uncertain. Germline lookup yields CDR1 KGHSH and CDR2 LQKENI. V lost 3 bases and J lost 4, with 7 bases in between. The CDR3 has 13 amino acids. The CDR3 nucleotides read TGTGCCAGCTCACCTAAGGTATACAATGAGCAGTTCTTC. Translation gives CASSPKVYNEQFF. The full variable domain, rest sourced from reference TRBV18 and TRBJ2-1, is NAGVMQNPRHLVRRRGQEARLRCSPMKGHSHVYWYRQLPEEGLKFMVYLQKENIIDESGMPKERFSAEFPKEGPSILRIQQVVRGDSAAYFCASSPKVYNEQFFGPGTRLTVL.

This clonotype was observed at least ten times. This chain joins TRBV4-3 and TRBJ1-2; D gene uncertain. This CDR3 has 16 residues. Between the trimmed V and J ends, which lost 1 base and 2 bases, there was a span of 14 bases. Germline loops: CDR1 LGHNA, CDR2 YSLEER. The CDR3 DNA reads TGCGCCAGCAGCCAAGGCCAACGAACCAACAACTATGGCTACACCTTC. The encoded protein is CASSQGQRTNNYGYTF.

This clonotype was counted ten times or more. The chain is built from TRBV4-2 and TRBJ1-5; D not certain. Between the trimmed V and J ends, which lost 0 bases and 9 bases, there was a span of 12 bases. The CDR3 is made up of 14 amino acids. CDR1 is LGHNA and CDR2 is YNFKEQ in the germline V gene. The CDR3 sequence is CASSQDLGFWPQHF. The CDR3 DNA follows: TGTGCCAGCAGCCAAGATTTAGGGTTTTGGCCCCAGCATTTT.

This clonotype was observed many times. Germline and junction disagree at one end, which may indicate a read error. The gene calls are TRBV5-3 and TRBJ2-7; 9 positions match TRBD2. TRBV5-3 is identified as an open reading frame with a role that is uncertain. This CDR3 comprises 15 residues. The CDR3 here is CASSLRAGGPNEQYF. The DNA of the CDR3 is TGTGCCAGCAGCTTGAGGGCGGGAGGGCCTAACGAGCAGTACTTC.

This clonotype was detected many times. The chain joins TRBV7-2 to TRBJ1-5; the match to TRBD1 covers 11 bases. The germline gives CDR1 SGHTA, CDR2 FQGNSA. With 5 bases clipped from V and 5 bases from J, the junction kept 5 bases outside the gene matches. CDR3 length equals 15 residues. This CDR3 is CASSRTGGGYQPQHF. DNA of the CDR3: TGTGCCAGCAGCCGGACAGGGGGCGGGTATCAGCCCCAGCATTTT.

This clonotype has a count of ten or more. The chain has TRBV2 and TRBJ2-3; D possibly uses TRBD1 or TRBD2 (5 bases each). The V end was cut by 0 bases, the J end by 9 bases, with 25 bases between. Germline V CDR1 and CDR2: SNHLY, FYNNEI. The CDR3 is 18 amino acids. CDR3 coding DNA: TGTGCCAGCAGTGAAGCAGGGTACGGGACCGGGCTAGGGTCCACGCAGTATTTT. It translates to CASSEAGYGTGLGSTQYF.

This clonotype was seen ten or more times. The J gene is TRBJ1-2, the V gene TRBV28; 7 bases match TRBD1. J was trimmed by 7 bases and V by 3 bases; bases with no gene match: 8. The CDR3 is 14 residues long. Germline-derived CDR1 and CDR2 are MDHEN and SYDVKM. The CDR3 nucleotides are TGTGCCAGCAGTTTCAACGACAGGGAGGTTGGCTACACCTTC. Its translation is CASSFNDREVGYTF.

This clonotype has ten or more counts. This chain connects TRBV3-1 to TRBJ2-7; D may be TRBD2 (6 bases). The CDR3 consists of 15 residues. V was shortened by 6 bases and J by 8 bases, with 23 bases between the two germline ends. The germline V gene has CDR1 LGHDT and CDR2 YNNKEL (reference sequence). The CDR3 DNA follows: TGTGCCAGCAGTCCCGGGGGTAGCGGATCTACGAAGCAGTACTTC. It yields the protein CASSPGGSGSTKQYF.

This clonotype was seen ten or more times. The chain couples TRBV6-5 to TRBJ1-2; D gene unclear. This CDR3 is built from 12 residues. V was pared by 7 bases and J by 4 bases, with 10 bases between. Germline V gene sequence: CDR1 MNHEY, CDR2 SVGAGI. This CDR3 reads CASKEGGYGYTF. CDR3 nucleotides: TGTGCCAGCAAGGAGGGAGGCTATGGCTACACCTTC.

This clonotype was recorded at least ten times. V and J are TRBV7-2 and TRBJ2-1; maybe TRBD1 (5 bases). CDR3 size: 16 residues. Trimming took 2 bases from V and 2 from J, leaving 13 bases between them. CDR1 SGHTA and CDR2 FQGNSA come from the germline V gene. CDR3 nucleotide sequence: TGTGCCAGCAGCTTAATAAGGGGAAGCCCCTACAATGAGCAGTTCTTC. Protein product: CASSLIRGSPYNEQFF. Filled out from reference TRBV7-2 and TRBJ2-1, the complete variable domain reads GAGVSQSPSNKVTEKGKDVELRCDPISGHTALYWYRQSLGQGLEFLIYFQGNSAPDKSGLPSDRFSAERTGGSVSTLTIQRTQQEDSAVYLCASSLIRGSPYNEQFFGPGTRLTVL.

This clonotype came up many times. V gene TRBV20-1 combines with J gene TRBJ2-3; D ambiguous. Trimming stripped 8 bases from V and 1 base from J, with 10 bases between. From germline, CDR1 is DFQATT and CDR2 SNEGSKA (reference sequence). The CDR3 extends over 12 amino acids. CDR3 in DNA: TGCAGTCTGCCATATGGCACAGATACGCAGTATTTT. Its translation: CSLPYGTDTQYF.

The genes are TRBV14 and TRBJ2-6; D may be TRBD1 (5 bases). The germline V gene has CDR1 SGHDN and CDR2 FVKESK. The CDR3 runs 18 residues. Trimming took off 4 bases at V and 4 bases at J, with 20 bases between the two ends. The DNA of the CDR3 is TGTGCCAGCAGCCGCTTTGGGGCCCAGAACTCCGGGGCCAACGTCCTGACTTTC. This gives the protein CASSRFGAQNSGANVLTF.

The chain uses TRBV29-1 and TRBJ2-3; D may correspond to TRBD1 or TRBD2 (5 bases each). The CDR3 extends over 12 amino acids. Trimming removed 6 bases at V and 14 bases at J, with 21 bases between. Germline V CDR1 and CDR2: SQVTM, ANQGSEA. The CDR3 spells CSVITGAIDPYF. DNA of the CDR3: TGCAGCGTGATAACCGGGGCCATAGATCCGTATTTT.

This chain joins TRBV4-2 and TRBJ1-3, with 9 nucleotides matching TRBD1. The CDR3 runs 17 residues. J gave up 4 bases and V 4 bases, and 11 bases lay outside the gene matches. Germline V gives CDR1 LGHNA, CDR2 YNFKEQ. CDR3 nucleotides: TGTGCCAGCAGCCGAGGGACAGCCGGGACAGGGGGAAACACCATATATTTT. Protein product: CASSRGTAGTGGNTIYF.

In its sample, this clonotype was seen many times. The chain recombines TRBV7-9 with TRBJ1-5, with D possibly being TRBD1 (5 bases). The CDR3 runs 14 residues. Trimming removed 5 bases from V and 6 bases from J, with 14 bases in between. Germline CDR1 is SEHNR and CDR2 is FQNEAQ (reference sequence). For the CDR3, the DNA is TGTGCCAGCAGCCGCCAGGGAGGTCTTCAGCCCCAGCATTTT. The encoded protein is CASSRQGGLQPQHF.

V and J are TRBV27 and TRBJ2-1; unclear D gene. The germline V gene encodes CDR1 MNHEY and CDR2 SMNVEV (reference sequence). Trimming took off 6 bases at V and 1 base at J, with 10 bases between the two ends. This CDR3 is built from 14 residues. This CDR3 is CASRVLGSYNEQFF. In DNA, the CDR3 is TGTGCCAGCAGGGTCTTGGGTTCCTACAATGAGCAGTTCTTC.

To note about this clonotype: Since a far larger clone is one base different, this is likely a read error. The gene calls are TRBV9 and TRBJ2-7; TRBD2 matches at 9 bases. V lost 3 bases to trimming and J lost 7 bases; unmatched junction nucleotides: 8. This CDR3 comprises 14 residues. Germline V lookup: CDR1 SGDLS, CDR2 YYNGEE. The CDR3 region has the DNA TGTGCCAGCAGCGAAGGGACTAGCTACAATGAGCAGTACTTC. Translating gives CASSEGTSYNEQYF.

There are a few counts of this clonotype. CDR3 coding DNA: TGTGCCAGCAGGCTGGGACTAGCGGGAGAAGGGCAGTACTTC. It translates to CASRLGLAGEGQYF. The chain combines TRBV13 with TRBJ2-7; the match to TRBD2 covers 14 bases. Germline CDR1 PRHDT, CDR2 FYEKMQ (reference sequence). The CDR3 runs 14 residues. J lost 9 bases, V lost 6 bases, and 7 bases had no gene match.

This clonotype was observed a few times. In DNA, the CDR3 is TGTGCCAGCAGTTTTACTTCCGGGGGGATTTTAGGGACAGATACGCAGTATTTT. Its protein is CASSFTSGGILGTDTQYF. The chain links TRBV28 to TRBJ2-3; 7 bases are a match to TRBD2. CDR1 and CDR2 (germline): MDHEN, SYDVKM. The V and J ends lost 3 bases and 3 bases, in that order; junction bases with no gene match: 15. The CDR3 is 18 amino acids. Full variable domain (outside the CDR3, taken from reference TRBV28 and TRBJ2-3): DVKVTQSSRYLVKRTGEKVFLECVQDMDHENMFWYRQDPGLGLRLIYFSYDVKMKEKGDIPEGYSVSREKKERFSLILESASTNQTSMYLCASSFTSGGILGTDTQYFGPGTRLTVL.

This clonotype was seen ten or more times. CDR3 nucleotides: TGTGCCAGCAGCTCTCTTCCGGGACAGGGAGTACTCTATGGCTACACCTTC. It specifies CASSSLPGQGVLYGYTF. The chain links TRBV7-9 to TRBJ1-2, with 9 positions matching TRBD1. The J segment lost 4 bases and the V segment lost 4 bases, leaving 13 bases of the junction unmatched. CDR1 and CDR2 from the germline V gene are SEHNR and FQNEAQ (reference sequence). CDR3 length: 17 amino acids.

The rearrangement uses TRBV9 and TRBJ1-5; D uncertain. The germline V and J ends were trimmed by 1 base and 3 bases, with 5 bases remaining between them. The CDR3 is made up of 13 amino acids. Per the germline V gene, CDR1 is SGDLS and CDR2 is YYNGEE. Here the CDR3 reads CASSVLPNQPQHF. The CDR3 DNA follows: TGTGCCAGCAGCGTATTACCCAATCAGCCCCAGCATTTT.

The table lists this clonotype with many counts. The rearrangement joins TRBV4-1 to TRBJ2-1; 11 positions agree with TRBD2. Germline CDR1 and CDR2: MGHRA and YSYEKL. CDR3 length: 13 residues. V dropped 6 bases and J dropped 8; count of bases not matched to a gene: 3. The CDR3 DNA sequence: TGCGCCAGCAGGCTAGCGGGAGGATATGAGCAGTTCTTC. Its protein is CASRLAGGYEQFF.

This clonotype was found once. It is likely a read error: a sequence one base away is far more abundant. The rearrangement uses TRBV28 and TRBJ2-7, with a weak D call TRBD2 (5 bases). Between the trimmed V and J ends, which lost 6 bases and 7 bases, there was a span of 16 bases. The CDR3 has 13 residues. Germline loops: CDR1 MDHEN, CDR2 SYDVKM. This CDR3 is CASSQTNYNEQYF. CDR3 in DNA: TGTGCCAGCAGCCAGACTAATTACAATGAGCAGTACTTC.

For this clonotype: A far bigger clonotype differs at one base, so this is likely a read error. V is TRBV11-2 and J is TRBJ2-3, with D unresolved. The CDR3 consists of 11 residues. Trimming shortened V by 8 bases and J by 6 bases, and 9 bases separated the two germline ends. Germline CDR1 and CDR2: SGHAT and FQNNGV. CDR3 sequence (DNA): TGTGCCAGCGGCGATGTGGATACGCAGTATTTT. Translation: CASGDVDTQYF.